This entry features one TCR beta chain sequence. Its antigen is unidentified. A second about 6 to 11 cycle PCR used barcoded and J-beta primers. A template-switch adaptor that had 12 random nucleotides put a tag on each cDNA molecule. TCRdb re-derived calls from the 5' RACE reads in MiXCR, one entry per CDR3 protein. The table lists some 1.4 million distinct CDR3 sequences, roughly 40% of them singletons. V lost 0 bases to trimming and J lost 3 bases, with 9 bases between them. Germline loops: CDR1 LGHDT, CDR2 YNNKEL (reference sequence). CDR3 size: 15 residues. This specimen comes from a study of blood T cells in healthy people across ages. Study-level findings and limits: Long-lived donors exceeded aged donors in naive CD4+ cells and diversity.

The clonotype originates from a woman aged 18-30 years in good health. The genes are TRBV3-1 and TRBJ2-1; the D is unclear. The sequencing input was blood. CDR3 sequence reads: CASSQDILIYNEQFF. The CDR3 nucleotides are TGTGCCAGCAGCCAAGACATCCTTATCTACAATGAGCAGTTCTTC.